The entry below describes one T cell receptor beta chain. Other DNA sequences from this sample encode an identical CDR3 as well. The record originates from a study of shared clonotypes between healthy human individuals. Using immunoSEQ multiplex PCR, the repertoire was profiled, and TCRdb retains in-frame clones only, with some absent. The sample lists around 2.1 million clones; nearly 97% were seen once. V trimming: 6 bases; J trimming: 3 bases; junction bases outside the gene matches: 5. CDR1 and CDR2 (germline): MDHEN, SYDVKM. This CDR3 region has 14 residues. The receptor was isolated from a man aged 18-30 years in good health. The chain employs TRBV28 and TRBJ1-5; TRBD1 matches at 7 bases. The sample taken for sequencing was naive CD4+ T cells sorted from blood. Subset described: CD45RA+ positively selected. The CDR3 sequence: CASSPGQFNQPQHF. The CDR3 DNA sequence: TGTGCCAGCAGCCCGGGACAGTTCAATCAGCCCCAGCATTTT.